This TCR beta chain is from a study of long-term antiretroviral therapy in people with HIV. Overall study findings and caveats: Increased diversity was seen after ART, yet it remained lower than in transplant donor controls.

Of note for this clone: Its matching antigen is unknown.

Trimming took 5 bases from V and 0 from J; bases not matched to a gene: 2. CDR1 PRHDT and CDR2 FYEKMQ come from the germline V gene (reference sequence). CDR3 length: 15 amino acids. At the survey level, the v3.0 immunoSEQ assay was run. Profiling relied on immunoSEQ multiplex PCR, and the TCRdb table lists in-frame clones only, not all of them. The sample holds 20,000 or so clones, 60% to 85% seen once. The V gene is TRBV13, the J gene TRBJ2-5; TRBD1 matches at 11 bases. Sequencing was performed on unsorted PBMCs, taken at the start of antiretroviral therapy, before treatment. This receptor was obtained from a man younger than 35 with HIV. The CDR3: CASSGDRGYQETQYF. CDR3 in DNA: TGTGCCAGCAGCGGGGACAGGGGGTACCAAGAGACCCAGTACTTC.